The 24 T cell receptor beta chains below were found in one sample sequenced in a study of PD-L1 blockade in urothelial cancer. Produced via immunoSEQ multiplex PCR; TCRdb's table is partial and in-frame only. The sample comprises tens of thousands of clones, approximately 78% of which are singletons, and less than 3.5% rests with the top ten. This material consisted of PBMCs, taken around atezolizumab (anti-PD-L1) treatment. Receptor source: a man aged 65 to 79 with urothelial cancer.

The rearrangement uses TRBV30 and TRBJ1-1; 11 bases agree with TRBD1. J was trimmed by 4 bases and V by 7 bases; bases with no gene match: 8. The germline V gene has CDR1 GTSNPN and CDR2 SVGIG (reference sequence). The CDR3 spans 14 residues. CDR3: CASTPGTGGTEAFF. The DNA for the CDR3 is TGTGCCTCGACCCCCGGGACAGGGGGCACTGAAGCTTTCTTT.

The rearrangement uses TRBV5-4 and TRBJ2-1; perhaps TRBD2 as D (5 bases). There are 15 residues in the CDR3. Looked up from germline, CDR1 is SGHNT and CDR2 is YYREEE (reference sequence). The V and J ends lost 4 bases and 7 bases respectively, with 18 bases between them. CDR3: CASSARSQTGNEQFF. CDR3 nucleotide sequence: TGTGCCAGCAGCGCCCGGTCCCAAACGGGGAATGAGCAGTTCTTC.

The J gene is TRBJ2-2, the V gene TRBV13; 12 bases map to TRBD2. Germline CDR1 reads PRHDT; CDR2 reads FYEKMQ (reference sequence). V lost 0 bases to trimming and J lost 4 bases; unmatched junction nucleotides: 6. The CDR3 loop spans 18 amino acids. For the CDR3, the DNA is TGTGCCAGCAGCTTAGGGACTAGCGGGAGTTACGGCACCGGGGAGCTGTTTTTT. Amino acids: CASSLGTSGSYGTGELFF.

V and J are TRBV19 and TRBJ1-1; no clear D. The CDR3 loop spans 13 amino acids. Germline assignment: CDR1 LNHDA and CDR2 SQIVND (reference sequence). The ends were cut back, 5 bases at V and 2 bases at J, with 9 bases in the middle. DNA for the CDR3: TGTGCCAGTAGTTTAACAAGTAACACTGAAGCTTTCTTT. Translation: CASSLTSNTEAFF.

This sequence joins TRBV5-1 and TRBJ2-1, with 15 bases that match TRBD2. This CDR3 has 18 residues. V shed 5 bases, J shed 1 base, and the junction held 7 bases outside the gene matches. Looked up from germline, CDR1 is SGHRS and CDR2 is YFSETQ. The CDR3 reads CASRAGTSGGRSYNEQFF. The CDR3 coding sequence is TGCGCCAGCAGAGCCGGGACTAGCGGGGGGCGATCCTACAATGAGCAGTTCTTC.

This chain joins TRBV19 and TRBJ2-1, with 10 bases lining up with TRBD2. The length of the CDR3 is 15 residues. Germline V lookup: CDR1 LNHDA, CDR2 SQIVND (reference sequence). With 5 bases clipped from V and 14 bases from J, the junction kept 15 bases outside the gene matches. CDR3 amino acids: CASSPRASGRRHKFF. CDR3 DNA: TGTGCCAGTAGTCCCCGGGCTAGCGGGAGAAGGCATAAGTTCTTC.

The J gene is TRBJ2-1, the V gene TRBV27; tentatively, D is TRBD2 (6 bases). Germline values: CDR1 MNHEY, CDR2 SMNVEV (reference sequence). Between the trimmed V and J ends, which lost 7 bases and 4 bases, there was a span of 14 bases. The CDR3 has 14 residues. CDR3 sequence reads: CASMPSGLYNEQFF. The CDR3 DNA follows: TGTGCCAGCATGCCGTCGGGACTTTACAATGAGCAGTTCTTC.

This clone was seen only once. This chain connects TRBV5-1 to TRBJ2-1; the D gene is possibly TRBD2 (5 bases). Trimming removed 2 bases at V and 7 bases at J, with 10 bases between. Germline CDR1 and CDR2: SGHRS and YFSETQ. The CDR3 has 13 residues. The CDR3 sequence is CASSFRGANEQFF. The CDR3 nucleotides are TGCGCCAGCAGCTTCCGGGGAGCAAATGAGCAGTTCTTC.

V gene TRBV6-6 combines with J gene TRBJ1-2; TRBD1 agrees at 8 bases. The CDR3 is 16 residues long. Looked up from germline, CDR1 is MNHNY and CDR2 is SVGAGI (reference sequence). V lost 5 bases and J lost 4; bases outside the gene matches: 12. CDR3 nucleotides: TGTGCCAGCAGTCTAATCAGGGGGCCGGCTTCCTATGGCTACACCTTC. Its translation is CASSLIRGPASYGYTF.

The chain links TRBV6-5 to TRBJ2-2, with 9 bases fitting TRBD1. The V segment lost 0 bases and the J segment 7 bases; nucleotides outside the gene matches: 6. The CDR3 sequence is 16 residues long. CDR1 MNHEY and CDR2 SVGAGI come from the germline V gene. The CDR3 is CASSYSGTGFFGELFF. The DNA of the CDR3 is TGTGCCAGCAGTTACTCCGGGACAGGGTTTTTCGGGGAGCTGTTTTTT.

V usage is TRBV5-6 and J usage is TRBJ2-5; weak D call: TRBD1 (6 bases). V lost 5 bases to trimming and J lost 5 bases, with 13 bases between them. Germline lookup yields CDR1 SGHDT and CDR2 YYEEEE. The CDR3 runs to 13 residues. CDR3 region: CASRYTGRETQYF. CDR3 sequence (DNA): TGTGCCAGCAGATATACAGGGCGTGAGACCCAGTACTTC. The whole variable domain, filled in from reference TRBV5-6 and TRBJ2-5, reads DAGVTQSPTHLIKTRGQQVTLRCSPKSGHDTVSWYQQALGQGPQFIFQYYEEEERQRGNFPDRFSGHQFPNYSSELNVNALLLGDSALYLCASRYTGRETQYFGPGTRLLVL.

The J gene is TRBJ2-6, the V gene TRBV18; no firm D call. CDR1 and CDR2 from the germline V gene are KGHSH and LQKENI. CDR3 length equals 16 residues. Trimming left V 3 bases short and J 0 bases short, with 9 bases between. The CDR3 region is CASSPLDLSGANVLTF. CDR3 DNA sequence: TGTGCCAGCTCACCGCTAGATCTCTCTGGGGCCAACGTCCTGACTTTC.

The chain has TRBV18 and TRBJ2-3, with 10 positions matching TRBD1. The germline V gene has CDR1 KGHSH and CDR2 LQKENI. This CDR3 contains 14 residues. After removal of 3 bases from V and 5 bases from J, the junction contained 2 bases not matched to a gene. The chain's CDR3 is CASSPTGGRDTQYF. The CDR3 bases are TGTGCCAGCTCACCGACAGGGGGCAGAGATACGCAGTATTTT.

V is TRBV15 and J is TRBJ2-4; perhaps TRBD1 as D (8 bases). This CDR3 comprises 14 residues. V dropped 4 bases and J dropped 7 bases, with 14 bases sitting between them. The germline CDR1 and CDR2 sequences are LNHNV and YYDKDF (reference sequence). CDR3 protein: CATSTDRGGNIQYF. CDR3 DNA: TGTGCCACCAGCACAGACAGGGGAGGGAACATTCAGTACTTC.

The CDR3 DNA is TGTGCCAGCAGCTCAGGGGGTTTAGATACGCAGTATTTT. This sequence encodes CASSSGGLDTQYF. The chain carries TRBV11-3 and TRBJ2-3; 7 positions match TRBD1. The germline gives CDR1 SGHNT, CDR2 YENEEA. This CDR3 has 13 amino acids. V dropped 4 bases and J dropped 5; count of bases not matched to a gene: 3.

This clone has more than one count but fewer than ten. The rearrangement joins TRBV9 to TRBJ1-1; D call uncertain. The CDR3 has 14 amino acids. CDR1 is SGDLS, CDR2 YYNGEE, per germline. Trimming took 0 bases from V and 1 from J, leaving 7 bases between them. The CDR3 here is CASSVEMANTEAFF. In DNA form, the CDR3 reads TGTGCCAGCAGCGTAGAGATGGCGAACACTGAAGCTTTCTTT.

This sequence joins TRBV7-6 and TRBJ1-5; no clear D gene. The CDR3 has 14 amino acids. Trimming took off 5 bases at V and 9 bases at J, with 17 bases between the two ends. Germline V CDR1 and CDR2: SGHVS, FNYEAQ. The CDR3 spells CASSLQGLAGPQHF. CDR3 DNA sequence: TGTGCCAGCAGCCTACAAGGACTAGCGGGGCCCCAGCATTTT.

The rearrangement links TRBV28 to TRBJ1-4, with a weak D call TRBD1 (5 bases). Trimming took off 7 bases at V and 8 bases at J, with 17 bases between the two ends. CDR1 is MDHEN, CDR2 SYDVKM, per germline. CDR3 length equals 14 residues. CDR3 region: CASINRYRREKLFF. CDR3 in DNA: TGTGCCAGCATTAACAGGTATCGTCGGGAAAAACTGTTTTTT.

CDR3 protein: CSGRESGELFF. CDR3 DNA: TGCAGCGGCAGGGAATCCGGGGAGCTGTTTTTT. The chain links TRBV29-1 to TRBJ2-2; a possible D gene is TRBD1 (5 bases). Per germline, CDR1 SQVTM and CDR2 ANQGSEA. The V and J ends lost 7 bases and 6 bases respectively, with 9 bases between them. The CDR3 totals 11 residues.

The chain links TRBV6-5 to TRBJ1-4; D is possibly TRBD1 (6 bases). There are 15 residues in the CDR3. Trimming pared 6 bases from V and 5 bases from J, leaving 16 bases between. From germline, CDR1 is MNHEY and CDR2 SVGAGI. Written as DNA, the CDR3 is TGTGCCAGCAGACCTAGAGAGGGGGAGAATGAAAAACTGTTTTTT. Protein sequence: CASRPREGENEKLFF.

Remarks on this clone: The identical CDR3 is also encoded by other nucleotide sequences in the sample. The V gene is TRBV7-2, the J gene TRBJ2-7; tentatively, D is TRBD1 (6 bases). Deletions cut 3 bases from V and 4 bases from J, with 13 bases between. Germline V gene data show CDR1 as SGHTA and CDR2 as FQGNSA. This CDR3 region has 14 residues. The CDR3 DNA follows: TGTGCCAGCAGCTTCGGGACAAGGACTTACGAGCAGTACTTC. Residues: CASSFGTRTYEQYF.

The chain has TRBV4-1 and TRBJ2-6; the match to TRBD1 covers 8 bases. V gave up 2 bases and J gave up 0 bases; unmatched junction bases: 9. The CDR3 sequence is 19 residues long. CDR1 and CDR2 from the germline V gene are MGHRA and YSYEKL. CDR3 sequence: CASSQQGAGLGSGANVLTF. The CDR3 bases are TGCGCCAGCAGCCAACAGGGGGCAGGGTTGGGCTCTGGGGCCAACGTCCTGACTTTC.

This chain joins TRBV5-1 and TRBJ2-1, with a tentative D call TRBD2 (7 bases). Germline V gives CDR1 SGHRS, CDR2 YFSETQ. The CDR3 is made up of 15 amino acids. Trimming pared 4 bases from V and 4 bases from J, leaving 15 bases between. This CDR3 reads CASSPVGGRYNEQFF. The CDR3 DNA follows: TGCGCCAGCAGCCCGGTCGGGGGGCGGTACAATGAGCAGTTCTTC.

The CDR3 sequence is CASSGFLSSGNTIYF. The CDR3 coding sequence is TGTGCCAGCAGCGGCTTTCTTAGCTCTGGAAACACCATATATTTT. The chain couples TRBV9 to TRBJ1-3; D unresolved. Trimming shortened V by 3 bases and J by 0 bases, and 10 bases separated the two germline ends. This CDR3 has 15 residues. The V gene's germline CDR1 is SGDLS and CDR2 YYNGEE.